Given below is one T cell receptor beta chain in context. This entry belongs to a study of T cells after yellow fever vaccination. TCRdb reanalysed the 5' RACE reads using MiXCR and keeps one entry per CDR3 protein. The sample yields about 370,000 distinct CDR3 sequences, 9.5% to 13% seen once. V was clipped by 3 bases and J by 2 bases, with 11 bases between them. CDR1 MGHRA and CDR2 YSYEKL come from the germline V gene. The length of the CDR3 is 15 residues. This TCR was recovered from a young man who received the YFV17D yellow fever vaccine. This specimen was PBMCs, taken on the day of the first yellow fever vaccination. V usage is TRBV4-1 and J usage is TRBJ1-5; TRBD1 might be the D (6 bases). CDR3 nucleotides: TGCGCCAGCAGCCATTCGGGGGCTGGCAATCAGCCCCAGCATTTT. This codes for CASSHSGAGNQPQHF.